The TCR beta chain described here comes from a study of blood T cell repertoires in COVID-19 (dated by TCRdb to between 2020 and 2021). Notes on the research overall: Samples from collaborators originated in the United States, Italy and Spain and spanned both the acute and convalescent phases of COVID-19. The prospective study material was composed of cDNA or gDNA derived from T cells, B-cell-depleted T cells, or PBMCs. Sample metadata almost always included a de-identified subject ID, COVID-19 status, age in years and sex. Samples were obtained from the ongoing ImmuneRACE study (first 160 participants) and from 1,254 subjects provided by 6 global collaborators. Where HLA class I and class II types were available, the types were taken from metadata supplied by the sample provider, not from assay-based typing. The repertoires were made available in a free public database intended to serve as a resource for research on the immune response to SARS-CoV-2. Subjects who had been exposed to COVID-19, were actively infected with it, or had recovered from it provided the deeply sampled blood TCRbeta repertoires that made up the dataset.

Here is what the overall study found, with its caveats: Clinical and demographic metadata were provided uncurated, with the amount varying by source and participant.

With respect to this clone: No antigen is known for it. No clone much larger than this one lies a single base away; base qualities are absent.

One collaborating source in Seattle enrolled patients while the patients were actively infected and followed the patients over time throughout the course of disease. Collaborating institutions collected whole blood in K2EDTA tubes following their own protocols. For TCRbeta analysis, collaborator samples were shipped as frozen whole blood, as isolated PBMCs, or as DNA extracted from either sample type. According to the germline V gene (reference sequence), CDR1 reads SGHNT and CDR2 reads YYREEE. The CDR3 numbers 16 residues from cysteine through phenylalanine. Here the CDR3 DNA is all that survives: 48 bases in frame from base 1. V ends up 3 bases short and J 5 bases short, with an unmatched junction base count of 13. TCRbeta CDR3 regions were amplified from genomic DNA by means of the immunoSEQ Assay, a bias-controlled multiplex PCR. As for how the authors treated the data: Nucleated cell counts per sample were estimated from amplification of reference gene primers within the assay. To quantify the absolute abundance of each unique TCRbeta CDR3 rearrangement, sequence reads were collapsed and filtered. For each sample, productive Simpson clonality was calculated as the square root of Simpson's diversity index over productive rearrangements. As stored in TCRdb, this immuneACCESS dataset retains in-frame rearrangements with V and J assigned. A fraction of the clones does not appear; measured against another copy, unresolved V genes explain less than half of the discrepancy, and the remainder lacks a known reason. V, J and clone size derive from that table, while D and trimming were established from the DNA sequence. This sample comprises around 370,000 clones, about 88% of them detected only once. 5.5% to 7.5% of the sample is taken by the ten largest.

Sequencing input: peripheral blood. The V and J segments used are TRBV5-4 and TRBJ1-1, with TRBD1 matching 7 junction bases. This TCR was sampled from a woman in her 70s with COVID-19, enrolled during active disease. CDR3 sequence: CASSSALGGRGTEAFF. The sequenced DNA is TGTGCCAGCAGCTCAGCCTTAGGGGGCCGTGGTACTGAAGCTTTCTTT.